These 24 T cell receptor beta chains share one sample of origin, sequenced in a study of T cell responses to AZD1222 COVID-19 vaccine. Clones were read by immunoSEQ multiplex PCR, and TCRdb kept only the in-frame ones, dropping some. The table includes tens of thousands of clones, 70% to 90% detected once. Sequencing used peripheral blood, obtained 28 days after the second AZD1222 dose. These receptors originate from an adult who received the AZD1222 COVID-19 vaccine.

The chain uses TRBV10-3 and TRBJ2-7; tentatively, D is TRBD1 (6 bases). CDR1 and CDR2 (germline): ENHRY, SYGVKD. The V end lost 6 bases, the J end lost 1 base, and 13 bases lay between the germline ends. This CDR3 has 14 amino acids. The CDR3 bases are TGTGCCATCAGCCGGAACAGGGATTCCTACGAGCAGTACTTC. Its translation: CAISRNRDSYEQYF.

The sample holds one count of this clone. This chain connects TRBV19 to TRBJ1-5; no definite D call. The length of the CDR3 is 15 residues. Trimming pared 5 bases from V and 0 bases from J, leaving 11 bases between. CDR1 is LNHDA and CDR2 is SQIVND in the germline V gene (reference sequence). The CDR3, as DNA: TGTGCCAGTAGTCTAACACCGTATAGCAATCAGCCCCAGCATTTT. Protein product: CASSLTPYSNQPQHF.

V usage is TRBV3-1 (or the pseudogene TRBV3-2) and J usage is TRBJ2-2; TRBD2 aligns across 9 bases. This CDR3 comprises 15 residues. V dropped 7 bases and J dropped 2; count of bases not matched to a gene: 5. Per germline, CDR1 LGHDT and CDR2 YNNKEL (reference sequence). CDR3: CASTRGGANTGELFF. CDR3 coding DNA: TGTGCCAGCACCCGCGGGGGGGCCAACACCGGGGAGCTGTTTTTT.

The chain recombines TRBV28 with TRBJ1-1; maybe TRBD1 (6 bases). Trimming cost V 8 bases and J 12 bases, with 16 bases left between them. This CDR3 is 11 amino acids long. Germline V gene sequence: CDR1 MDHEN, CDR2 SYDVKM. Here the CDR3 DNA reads TGTGCCAGCTGGGGGCAGGCTTTAACTTTCTTT. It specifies CASWGQALTFF.

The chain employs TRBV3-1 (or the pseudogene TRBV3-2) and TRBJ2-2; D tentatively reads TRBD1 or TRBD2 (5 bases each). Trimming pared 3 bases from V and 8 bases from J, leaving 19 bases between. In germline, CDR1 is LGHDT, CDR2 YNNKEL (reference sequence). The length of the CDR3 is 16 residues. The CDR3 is CASSHGAIQGGGELFF. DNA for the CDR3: TGTGCCAGCAGCCACGGGGCAATTCAGGGCGGAGGGGAGCTGTTTTTT.

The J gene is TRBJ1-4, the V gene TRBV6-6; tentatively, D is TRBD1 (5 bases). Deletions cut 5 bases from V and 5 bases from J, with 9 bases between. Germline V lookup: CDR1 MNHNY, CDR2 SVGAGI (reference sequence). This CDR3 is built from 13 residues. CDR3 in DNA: TGTGCCAGCAGTCGGGACGGGAATGAAAAACTGTTTTTT. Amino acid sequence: CASSRDGNEKLFF.

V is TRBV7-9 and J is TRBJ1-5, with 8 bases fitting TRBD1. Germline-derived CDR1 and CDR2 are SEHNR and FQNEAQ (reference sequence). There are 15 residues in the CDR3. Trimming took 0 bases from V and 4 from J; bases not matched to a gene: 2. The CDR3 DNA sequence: TGTGCCAGCAGCTTAGCCGGGACAGGAAATCAGCCCCAGCATTTT. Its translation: CASSLAGTGNQPQHF.

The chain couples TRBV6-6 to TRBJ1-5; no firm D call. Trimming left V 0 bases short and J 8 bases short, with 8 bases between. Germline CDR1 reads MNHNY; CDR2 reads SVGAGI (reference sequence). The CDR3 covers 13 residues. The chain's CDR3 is CASSYSEGEPQHF. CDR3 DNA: TGTGCCAGCAGTTACTCGGAGGGTGAGCCCCAGCATTTT.

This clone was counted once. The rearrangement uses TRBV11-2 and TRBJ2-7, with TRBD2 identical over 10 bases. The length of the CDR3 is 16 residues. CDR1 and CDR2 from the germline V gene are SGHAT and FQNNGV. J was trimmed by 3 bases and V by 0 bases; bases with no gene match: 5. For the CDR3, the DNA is TGTGCCAGCAGCTTAGAGGGGACTAGCGCGCACTACGAGCAGTACTTC. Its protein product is CASSLEGTSAHYEQYF.

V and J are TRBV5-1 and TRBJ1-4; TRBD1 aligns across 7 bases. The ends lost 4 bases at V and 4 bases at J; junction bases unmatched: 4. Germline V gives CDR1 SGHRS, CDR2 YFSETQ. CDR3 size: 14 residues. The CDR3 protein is CASSPGQNNEKLFF. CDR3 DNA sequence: TGCGCCAGCAGCCCGGGACAGAATAATGAAAAACTGTTTTTT.

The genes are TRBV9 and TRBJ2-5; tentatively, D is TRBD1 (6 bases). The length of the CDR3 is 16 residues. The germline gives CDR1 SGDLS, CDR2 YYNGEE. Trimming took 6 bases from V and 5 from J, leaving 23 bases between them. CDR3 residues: CASNRGQGQPGETQYF. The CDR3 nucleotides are TGTGCCAGCAACCGTGGCCAGGGGCAACCTGGGGAGACCCAGTACTTC. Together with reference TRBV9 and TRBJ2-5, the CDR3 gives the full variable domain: DSGVTQTPKHLITATGQRVTLRCSPRSGDLSVYWYQQSLDQGLQFLIQYYNGEERAKGNILERFSAQQFPDLHSELNLSSLELGDSALYFCASNRGQGQPGETQYFGPGTRLLVL.

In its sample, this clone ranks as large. DNA for the CDR3: TGTGCCAGCAGCTTGGTTAGTTTATCCTCCTACAATGAGCAGTTCTTC. Encoded protein: CASSLVSLSSYNEQFF. The chain combines TRBV5-6 with TRBJ2-1; D not resolved. V lost 0 bases and J lost 0, with 10 bases in between. This CDR3 spans 16 amino acids. CDR1 is SGHDT, CDR2 YYEEEE, per germline. The full variable domain, completed using reference TRBV5-6 and TRBJ2-1, is DAGVTQSPTHLIKTRGQQVTLRCSPKSGHDTVSWYQQALGQGPQFIFQYYEEEERQRGNFPDRFSGHQFPNYSSELNVNALLLGDSALYLCASSLVSLSSYNEQFFGPGTRLTVL.

CDR3 in DNA: TGTGCCAGTAGTATCCAGATGAACACTGAAGCTTTCTTT. This sequence encodes CASSIQMNTEAFF. The chain employs TRBV19 and TRBJ1-1; D is unresolved. The V end lost 3 bases, the J end lost 0 bases, and 5 bases lay between the germline ends. This CDR3 has 13 residues. Germline-derived CDR1 and CDR2 are LNHDA and SQIVND (reference sequence).

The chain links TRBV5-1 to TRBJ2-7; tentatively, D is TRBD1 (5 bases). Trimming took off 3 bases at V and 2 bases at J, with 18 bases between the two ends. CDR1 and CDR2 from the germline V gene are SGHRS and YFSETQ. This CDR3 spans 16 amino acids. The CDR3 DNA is TGCGCCAGCAGCTACCTGACAGACTCCCTTACCTACGAGCAGTACTTC. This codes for CASSYLTDSLTYEQYF.

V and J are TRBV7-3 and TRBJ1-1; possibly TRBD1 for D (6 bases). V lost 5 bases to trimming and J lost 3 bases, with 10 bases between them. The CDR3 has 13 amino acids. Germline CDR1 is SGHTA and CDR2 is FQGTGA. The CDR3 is CASSPGTHTEAFF. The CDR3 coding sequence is TGTGCCAGCAGCCCTGGGACACACACTGAAGCTTTCTTT.

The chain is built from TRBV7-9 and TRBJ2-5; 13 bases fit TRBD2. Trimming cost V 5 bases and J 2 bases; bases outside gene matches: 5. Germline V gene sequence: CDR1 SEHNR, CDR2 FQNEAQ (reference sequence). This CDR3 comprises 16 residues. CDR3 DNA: TGTGCCAGCAGCCAACCGGGACTAGCGGGGCAAGAGACCCAGTACTTC. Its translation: CASSQPGLAGQETQYF.

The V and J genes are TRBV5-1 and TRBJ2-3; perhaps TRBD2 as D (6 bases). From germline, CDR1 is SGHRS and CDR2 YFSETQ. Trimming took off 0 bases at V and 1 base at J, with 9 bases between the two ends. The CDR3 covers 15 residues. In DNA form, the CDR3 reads TGCGCCAGCAGCTTGGTGGTAGCGGGCACAGATACGCAGTATTTT. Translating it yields CASSLVVAGTDTQYF.

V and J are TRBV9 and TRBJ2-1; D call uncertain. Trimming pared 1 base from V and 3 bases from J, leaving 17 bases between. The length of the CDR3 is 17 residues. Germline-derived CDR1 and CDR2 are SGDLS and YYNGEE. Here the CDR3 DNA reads TGTGCCAGCAGCGTATTCTCACTTGACGGGTTCTACAATGAGCAGTTCTTC. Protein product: CASSVFSLDGFYNEQFF.

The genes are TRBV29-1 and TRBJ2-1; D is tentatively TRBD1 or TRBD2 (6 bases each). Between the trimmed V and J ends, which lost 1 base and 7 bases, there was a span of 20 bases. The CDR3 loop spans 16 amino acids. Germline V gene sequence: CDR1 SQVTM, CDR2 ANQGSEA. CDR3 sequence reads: CSVEGRGQTGRNEQFF. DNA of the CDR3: TGCAGCGTTGAAGGGCGGGGACAAACGGGCAGGAATGAGCAGTTCTTC.

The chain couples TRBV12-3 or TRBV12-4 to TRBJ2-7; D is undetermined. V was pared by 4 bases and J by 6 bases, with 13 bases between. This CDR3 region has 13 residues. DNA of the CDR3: TGTGCCAGCAGTTCCAGTCCGGATCGCGAGCAGTACTTC. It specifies CASSSSPDREQYF.

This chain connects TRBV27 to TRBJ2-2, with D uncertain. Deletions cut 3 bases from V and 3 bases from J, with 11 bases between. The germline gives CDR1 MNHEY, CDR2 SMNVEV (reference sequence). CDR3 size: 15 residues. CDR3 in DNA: TGTGCCAGCAGTTTCGGTCGTGGCGACACCGGGGAGCTGTTTTTT. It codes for CASSFGRGDTGELFF.

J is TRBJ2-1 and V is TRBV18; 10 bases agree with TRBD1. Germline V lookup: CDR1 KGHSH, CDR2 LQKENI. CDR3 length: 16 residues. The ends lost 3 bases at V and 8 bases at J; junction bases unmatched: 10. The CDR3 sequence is CASSPTDRGITDEQFF. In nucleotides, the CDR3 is TGTGCCAGCTCACCTACGGACAGGGGGATTACGGATGAGCAGTTCTTC.

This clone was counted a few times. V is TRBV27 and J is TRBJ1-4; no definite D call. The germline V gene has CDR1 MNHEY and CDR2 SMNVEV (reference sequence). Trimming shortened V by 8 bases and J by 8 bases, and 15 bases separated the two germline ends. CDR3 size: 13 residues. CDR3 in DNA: TGTGCCAGCGGCCCCCCCCGAGGGGAAAAACTGTTTTTT. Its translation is CASGPPRGEKLFF.

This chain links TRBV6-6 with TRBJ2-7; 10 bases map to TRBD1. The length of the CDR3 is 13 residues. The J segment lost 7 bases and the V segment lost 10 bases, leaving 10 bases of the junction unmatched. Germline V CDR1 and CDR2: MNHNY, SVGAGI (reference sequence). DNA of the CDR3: TGTGCCACCCAAGAATGGGACAGGGGAGAGCAGTACTTC. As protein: CATQEWDRGEQYF.